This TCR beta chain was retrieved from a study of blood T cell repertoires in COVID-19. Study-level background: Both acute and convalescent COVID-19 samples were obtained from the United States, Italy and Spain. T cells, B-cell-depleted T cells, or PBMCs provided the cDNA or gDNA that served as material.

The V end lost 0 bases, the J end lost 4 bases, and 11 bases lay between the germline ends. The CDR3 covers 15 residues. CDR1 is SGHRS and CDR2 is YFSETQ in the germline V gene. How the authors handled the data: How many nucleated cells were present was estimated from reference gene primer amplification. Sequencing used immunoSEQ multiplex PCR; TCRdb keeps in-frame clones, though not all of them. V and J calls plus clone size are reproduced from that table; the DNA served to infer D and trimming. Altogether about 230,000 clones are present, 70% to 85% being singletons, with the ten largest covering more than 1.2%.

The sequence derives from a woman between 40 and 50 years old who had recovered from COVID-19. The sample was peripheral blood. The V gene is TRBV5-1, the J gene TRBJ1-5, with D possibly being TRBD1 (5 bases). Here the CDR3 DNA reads TGCGCCAGCAGCTTGGGTGACAGAACTAATCAGCCCCAGCATTTT. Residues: CASSLGDRTNQPQHF.